This T cell receptor beta chain is from a study of lymphopenia after photon versus proton radiotherapy. Study-level results: Survival link was tested only in deceased patients; proton benefit remains a possibility.

The CDR3 extends over 12 amino acids. Germline CDR1 reads SNHLY; CDR2 reads FYNNEI. V gave up 8 bases and J gave up 6 bases, with 11 bases separating them. Comment on this clone: The antigen is undetermined.

TCRdb's copy holds only in-frame clones and misses some; the assay was immunoSEQ multiplex PCR. The sample includes about 49,000 clones, over 70% seen only once; the top ten take less than 30%. The sequence derives from a man aged 50 or older with gastric cancer. Sequencing used peripheral blood, obtained from a patient treated with photon-based radiotherapy. The chain recombines TRBV2 with TRBJ1-5, with D possibly being TRBD1 (5 bases). The CDR3 region is CASGGVGQPQHF. CDR3 DNA: TGTGCCAGCGGGGGGGTAGGTCAGCCCCAGCATTTT.